The present T cell receptor (beta chain) was sequenced within a study of CD8+ T cells in alopecia areata. The study, taken as a whole, reports: It was lesional scalp, especially alopecia totalis/universalis, that showed higher clonality than normal scalp.

After isolation, RNA underwent reverse transcription to generate cDNA as the sequencing template. The repertoire was sequenced with immunoSEQ multiplex PCR; TCRdb's copy has only in-frame clones and lacks some. Among about 42,000 clones listed, 65% were seen once. Treatment described: oral pan-JAK inhibitor, 5-10 mg twice daily. The CDR3 totals 18 residues. Trimming left V 0 bases short and J 3 bases short, with 17 bases between. CDR1 is MGHDK and CDR2 is SYGVNS in the germline V gene. Worth noting for this clone: Antigen unknown.

The material was CD8+ T cells sorted from blood, obtained at week 4, from a patient treated with tofacitinib. The V and J genes are TRBV25-1 and TRBJ2-2; tentatively, D is TRBD2 (5 bases). The clonotype was recovered from a human donor with alopecia areata. CDR3 sequence: CASSEYGSRGSHTGELFF. Written as DNA, the CDR3 is TGTGCCAGCAGTGAATATGGGAGTCGGGGATCACACACCGGGGAGCTGTTTTTT.